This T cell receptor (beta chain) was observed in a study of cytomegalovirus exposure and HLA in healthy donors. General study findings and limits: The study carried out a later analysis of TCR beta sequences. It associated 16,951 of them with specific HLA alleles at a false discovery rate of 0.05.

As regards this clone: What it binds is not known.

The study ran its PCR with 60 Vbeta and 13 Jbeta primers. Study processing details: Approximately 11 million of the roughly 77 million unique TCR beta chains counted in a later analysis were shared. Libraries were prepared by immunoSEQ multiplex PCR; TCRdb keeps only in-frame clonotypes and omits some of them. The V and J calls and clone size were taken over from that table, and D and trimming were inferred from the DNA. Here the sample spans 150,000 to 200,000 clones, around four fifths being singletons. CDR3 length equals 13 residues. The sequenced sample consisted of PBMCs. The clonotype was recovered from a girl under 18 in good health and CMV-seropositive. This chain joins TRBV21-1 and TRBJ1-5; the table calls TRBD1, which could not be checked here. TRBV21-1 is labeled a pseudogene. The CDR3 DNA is TGTGCCAGCAGACCAGACAGCTATCAGCCCCAGCATTTT. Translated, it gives CASRPDSYQPQHF.